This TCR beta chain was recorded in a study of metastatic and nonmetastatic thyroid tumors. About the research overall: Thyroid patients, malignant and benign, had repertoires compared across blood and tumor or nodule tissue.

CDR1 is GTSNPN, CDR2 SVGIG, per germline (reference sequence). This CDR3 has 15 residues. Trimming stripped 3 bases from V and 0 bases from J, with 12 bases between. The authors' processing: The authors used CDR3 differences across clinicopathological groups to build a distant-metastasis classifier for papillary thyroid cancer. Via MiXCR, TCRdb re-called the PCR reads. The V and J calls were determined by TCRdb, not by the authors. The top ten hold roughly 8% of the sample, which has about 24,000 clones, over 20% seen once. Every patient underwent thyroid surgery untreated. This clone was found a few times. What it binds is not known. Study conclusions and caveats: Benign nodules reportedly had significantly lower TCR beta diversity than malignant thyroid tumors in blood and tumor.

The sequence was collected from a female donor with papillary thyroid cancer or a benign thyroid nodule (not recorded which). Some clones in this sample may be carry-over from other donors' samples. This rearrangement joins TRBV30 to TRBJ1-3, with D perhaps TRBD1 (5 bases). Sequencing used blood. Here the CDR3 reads CAWSQGPFSGNTIYF. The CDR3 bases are TGTGCCTGGAGCCAGGGCCCCTTCTCTGGAAACACCATATATTTT.